The clone carrying this TCR beta chain has just a few counts. The authors' processing: Estimates of nucleated cell counts were drawn from the amplification of reference gene primers. The protocol was immunoSEQ multiplex PCR, while the TCRdb copy is restricted to in-frame clones and leaves out a portion. V and J calls and clone size are as listed in that table; D and trimming were resolved from the DNA. The sample carries roughly 45,000 clones, about three quarters recorded once. The CDR3 is made up of 13 amino acids. CDR1 and CDR2 from the germline V gene are SGHNT and YYREEE (reference sequence). Unmatched junction bases numbered 2, after V lost 0 bases and J lost 6 bases. This sample was included in a study of blood T cell repertoires in COVID-19. Across the study: The samples span acute and convalescent COVID-19 from the United States, Italy and Spain. PBMCs, B-cell-depleted T cells, or T cells were the source of the cDNA or gDNA that made up the material.

V is TRBV5-4 and J is TRBJ1-2, with 7 bases fitting TRBD1. The sample consisted of peripheral blood. The receptor was isolated from an older woman with acute or convalescent COVID-19. The CDR3 DNA reads as TGTGCCAGCAGCTTGGAGACAGGGCATGGCTACACCTTC. Translated: CASSLETGHGYTF.